The next 31 T cell receptor beta chains were all read from a single sample in a study of T-cell memory formation after mild COVID-19. MiXCR, run by TCRdb on the 5' RACE reads, gives a single entry per CDR3 protein. The data show roughly 130,000 distinct CDR3 sequences, with more than 15% seen just once and 4.5% to 5.5% held by the top ten. The material sequenced was PBMCs or a T cell subset sorted from them (not recorded which). These TCRs come from a man between 18 and 35 years old who had mild COVID-19 (a few samples of this study predate the infection). Cell type and time point are not known.

This chain uses TRBV5-1 with TRBJ1-5, with D possibly matching TRBD1 (6 bases). With 2 bases removed from V and 8 bases from J, the gap between germline ends came to 14 bases. The CDR3 length is 14 residues. CDR1 and CDR2 from the germline V gene are SGHRS and YFSETQ. CDR3 residues: CASSFSGGQEPQHF. Written as DNA, the CDR3 is TGCGCCAGCAGCTTCAGCGGGGGCCAGGAGCCCCAGCATTTT.

This clonotype was seen more than once but under ten times. The chain carries TRBV7-2 and TRBJ2-3; D gene ambiguous. Germline CDR1 SGHTA, CDR2 FQGNSA. This CDR3 has 14 residues. The ends were cut back, 2 bases at V and 1 base at J, with 7 bases in the middle. Here the CDR3 reads CASSLTPRTDTQYF. CDR3 coding DNA: TGTGCCAGCAGCTTAACCCCACGCACAGATACGCAGTATTTT.

This chain uses TRBV9 with TRBJ1-6; maybe TRBD1 (6 bases). CDR1 and CDR2 (germline): SGDLS, YYNGEE. V lost 4 bases and J lost 7, with 15 bases in between. This CDR3 region has 15 residues. The CDR3: CASSPRGGGNSPLHF. Written as DNA, the CDR3 is TGTGCCAGCAGCCCAAGGGGGGGAGGCAATTCACCCCTCCACTTT.

The chain joins TRBV7-2 to TRBJ1-2; D is ambiguous. Germline V gene sequence: CDR1 SGHTA, CDR2 FQGNSA. CDR3 length equals 14 residues. Between the trimmed V and J ends, which lost 5 bases and 4 bases, there was a span of 14 bases. CDR3 in DNA: TGTGCCAGCAGCCCTAGAGCCGTGAGCTATGGCTACACCTTC. Protein sequence: CASSPRAVSYGYTF.

The sample holds a few counts of this clonotype. The V and J genes are TRBV7-3 and TRBJ2-7; D may be TRBD2 (6 bases). Germline V gives CDR1 SGHTA, CDR2 FQGTGA. The CDR3 runs to 13 residues. The V end was cut by 4 bases, the J end by 6 bases, with 13 bases between. The CDR3 is CASSSTSISEQYF. CDR3 nucleotides: TGTGCCAGCAGCTCGACTAGTATCTCCGAGCAGTACTTC.

This clonotype was detected only a few times. The gene calls are TRBV29-1 and TRBJ2-1; no clear D. Trimming shortened V by 4 bases and J by 0 bases, and 10 bases separated the two germline ends. Germline-derived CDR1 and CDR2 are SQVTM and ANQGSEA. This CDR3 has 14 residues. Written as DNA, the CDR3 is TGCAGCGTTGGGAGTCCAAGCTCCTACAATGAGCAGTTCTTC. Its translation is CSVGSPSSYNEQFF.

This clonotype appeared a few times. The chain combines TRBV9 with TRBJ2-7; the D gene is possibly TRBD1 (5 bases). Per the germline V gene, CDR1 is SGDLS and CDR2 is YYNGEE. V lost 0 bases and J 6 bases, leaving 10 bases between the germline ends. The CDR3 consists of 13 residues. CDR3 in amino acids: CASSVGWGGEQYV. CDR3 in DNA: TGTGCCAGCAGCGTAGGGTGGGGCGGCGAGCAGTACGTC.

V usage is TRBV5-1 and J usage is TRBJ2-3; tentatively, D is TRBD1 (5 bases). The V and J ends lost 0 bases and 2 bases respectively, with 13 bases between them. This CDR3 has 16 residues. Looked up from germline, CDR1 is SGHRS and CDR2 is YFSETQ. CDR3 protein: CASSLGGSAFTDTQYF. In DNA form, the CDR3 reads TGCGCCAGCAGCTTGGGGGGCTCCGCCTTCACAGATACGCAGTATTTT.

The chain joins TRBV3-1 to TRBJ1-5, with D hard to call. The CDR3 contains 12 residues. V was shortened by 6 bases and J by 6 bases, with 9 bases between the two germline ends. CDR1 LGHDT and CDR2 YNNKEL come from the germline V gene (reference sequence). CDR3 loop: CASSHTGQPQHF. The CDR3 bases are TGTGCCAGCAGTCACACGGGTCAGCCCCAGCATTTT.

This clonotype was counted a few times. V and J are TRBV18 and TRBJ2-7; 7 nucleotides align to TRBD1. J gave up 4 bases and V 4 bases, and 4 bases lay outside the gene matches. The CDR3 covers 13 residues. Germline lookup yields CDR1 KGHSH and CDR2 LQKENI. CDR3 sequence reads: CASSQGQEYEQYF. CDR3 bases: TGTGCCAGCTCACAAGGACAGGAATACGAGCAGTACTTC.

This rearrangement joins TRBV9 to TRBJ2-3; a weak D match, TRBD2 (7 bases). The germline V gene encodes CDR1 SGDLS and CDR2 YYNGEE. The CDR3 has 15 residues. Trimming removed 6 bases from V and 5 bases from J, with 19 bases in between. The CDR3: CASTRIGGPVDTQYF. Here the CDR3 DNA reads TGTGCCAGCACTAGGATCGGGGGGCCGGTAGATACGCAGTATTTT.

This chain connects TRBV5-1 to TRBJ2-1; a weak D match, TRBD2 (6 bases). CDR1 is SGHRS and CDR2 is YFSETQ in the germline V gene. This CDR3 is built from 16 residues. V lost 6 bases to trimming and J lost 2 bases, with 18 bases between them. The CDR3 DNA reads as TGCGCCAGCACCCGAGGGACGGCGGGGACCTACAATGAGCAGTTCTTC. Translation: CASTRGTAGTYNEQFF.

This clonotype appeared many times. The chain employs TRBV20-1 and TRBJ2-3; D is possibly TRBD2 (5 bases). The germline V gene encodes CDR1 DFQATT and CDR2 SNEGSKA (reference sequence). V lost 5 bases, J lost 0 bases, and 12 bases lay in between. This CDR3 region has 14 residues. The CDR3 DNA is TGCAGTGCTCCTCTGGAGGACAGCACAGATACGCAGTATTTT. It specifies CSAPLEDSTDTQYF.

The chain carries TRBV18 and TRBJ1-1; a weak D match, TRBD1 (5 bases). V shed 4 bases and J shed 0 bases, with 12 bases lying between them. The CDR3 extends over 15 amino acids. CDR1 and CDR2 from the germline V gene are KGHSH and LQKENI. CDR3 amino acids: CASSRAGAMNTEAFF. In DNA, the CDR3 is TGTGCCAGCTCACGGGCCGGGGCCATGAACACTGAAGCTTTCTTT.

This clonotype was found a few times. The chain recombines TRBV7-2 with TRBJ2-7; TRBD2 is a possible D gene (5 bases). Trimming left V 4 bases short and J 3 bases short, with 10 bases between. The germline V gene encodes CDR1 SGHTA and CDR2 FQGNSA. This CDR3 is built from 13 residues. The CDR3 loop reads CASSSDFLYEQYV. The DNA for the CDR3 is TGTGCCAGCAGCTCGGACTTTCTCTACGAGCAGTACGTC.

A few counts support this clonotype. The chain joins TRBV5-5 to TRBJ2-7; 9 bases agree with TRBD2. The CDR3 totals 17 residues. Per the germline V gene, CDR1 is SGHKS and CDR2 is YYEKEE (reference sequence). Trimming took 1 base from V and 0 from J; bases not matched to a gene: 8. The CDR3 reads CASSLPSGGLTSYEQYF. CDR3 nucleotide sequence: TGTGCCAGCAGCTTGCCCAGCGGGGGGCTAACCTCCTACGAGCAGTACTTC.

This clonotype was picked up many times. The V gene is TRBV5-8, the J gene TRBJ2-5; no clear D gene. Germline CDR1 SGHTS, CDR2 YDEGEE. The CDR3 has 14 residues. Trimming stripped 0 bases from V and 1 base from J, with 7 bases between. As DNA, the CDR3 is TGTGCCAGCAGCTTGGCCGCGGTCCAAGAGACCCAGTACTTC. This codes for CASSLAAVQETQYF. Drawing the rest from reference TRBV5-8 and TRBJ2-5, the complete variable domain is EAGVTQSPTHLIKTRGQQATLRCSPISGHTSVYWYQQALGLGLQFLLWYDEGEERNRGNFPPRFSGRQFPNYSSELNVNALELEDSALYLCASSLAAVQETQYFGPGTRLLVL.

This clonotype was seen a few times. The genes are TRBV5-6 and TRBJ1-1; perhaps TRBD1 as D (6 bases). The CDR3 is 14 residues long. Germline V gene lookup returns CDR1 SGHDT and CDR2 YYEEEE. Trimming shortened V by 0 bases and J by 2 bases, and 8 bases separated the two germline ends. CDR3 nucleotide sequence: TGTGCCAGCAGCTTGGCACAGGGAAACACTGAAGCTTTCTTT. Translation gives CASSLAQGNTEAFF.

The sample holds a few counts of this clonotype. The chain joins TRBV12-3 or TRBV12-4 to TRBJ1-2; D remains ambiguous. V was shortened by 2 bases and J by 4 bases, with 11 bases between the two germline ends. This CDR3 has 14 amino acids. The CDR3 DNA is TGTGCCAGCAGTTTAATCTCGGGAAGCTATGGCTACACCTTC. Translating it yields CASSLISGSYGYTF.

The genes are TRBV5-1 and TRBJ2-1; maybe TRBD2 (6 bases). V was cut by 4 bases and J by 10 bases, with 18 bases left in between. CDR1 SGHRS and CDR2 YFSETQ come from the germline V gene. CDR3 length equals 14 residues. CDR3 nucleotide sequence: TGCGCCAGCAGCGCGGGGCCCTCGGGGGTGGAGCAGTTCTTC. Its translation is CASSAGPSGVEQFF.

This clonotype has just a few counts. The V and J genes are TRBV11-2 and TRBJ2-2; possible D gene TRBD2, 7 bases. V shed 5 bases and J shed 3 bases, with 13 bases lying between them. The CDR3 is 15 residues long. The germline gives CDR1 SGHAT, CDR2 FQNNGV. CDR3 sequence: CASSLGGPHTGELFF. CDR3 nucleotide sequence: TGTGCCAGCAGCCTCGGGGGGCCCCACACCGGGGAGCTGTTTTTT.

The chain joins TRBV11-2 to TRBJ2-1; D is possibly TRBD2 (6 bases). Germline-derived CDR1 and CDR2 are SGHAT and FQNNGV. Trimming took off 6 bases at V and 7 bases at J, with 16 bases between the two ends. This CDR3 spans 14 amino acids. The CDR3: CASRARGALNEQFF. For the CDR3, the DNA is TGTGCCAGCAGGGCACGCGGGGCCCTGAATGAGCAGTTCTTC.

The V gene is TRBV24-1, the J gene TRBJ2-5, with TRBD2 identical over 8 bases. This CDR3 has 15 amino acids. Germline trimming cut 4 bases from V and 5 bases from J; bases unmatched to any gene: 8. CDR1 is KGHDR and CDR2 is SFDVKD in the germline V gene. The CDR3 loop reads CATSDPGLDGETQYF. CDR3 DNA sequence: TGTGCCACCAGTGACCCGGGACTAGACGGGGAGACCCAGTACTTC.

This clonotype has a handful of counts. This chain links TRBV20-1 with TRBJ2-3; D remains unclear. This CDR3 contains 11 residues. Trimming shortened V by 5 bases and J by 6 bases, and 9 bases separated the two germline ends. Germline V CDR1 and CDR2: DFQATT, SNEGSKA (reference sequence). The CDR3 protein is CSAVGSDTQYF. The CDR3 region has the DNA TGCAGTGCTGTGGGGTCGGATACGCAGTATTTT.

This clonotype was found many times. J is TRBJ2-3 and V is TRBV5-1, with 10 bases fitting TRBD1. The CDR3 consists of 16 residues. Germline V lookup: CDR1 SGHRS, CDR2 YFSETQ. The junction had 5 bases not matched to a gene; V was cut back by 0 bases and J by 4 bases. The CDR3 DNA reads TGCGCCAGCAGCTTGGAAGGGACAGGGGAGGCAGATACGCAGTATTTT. Translation gives CASSLEGTGEADTQYF. The variable domain in full, completed from reference TRBV5-1 and TRBJ2-3, reads KAGVTQTPRYLIKTRGQQVTLSCSPISGHRSVSWYQQTPGQGLQFLFEYFSETQRNKGNFPGRFSGRQFSNSRSEMNVSTLELGDSALYLCASSLEGTGEADTQYFGPGTRLTVL.

This clonotype came up a few times. This chain connects TRBV10-3 to TRBJ1-3, with 7 bases identical to TRBD1. Germline-derived CDR1 and CDR2 are ENHRY and SYGVKD. The CDR3 length is 13 residues. J was trimmed by 2 bases and V by 7 bases; bases with no gene match: 2. The CDR3 loop reads CAITQGAGNTIYF. Here the CDR3 DNA reads TGTGCCATCACTCAGGGGGCTGGAAACACCATATATTTT.

V is TRBV6-2 or TRBV6-3 and J is TRBJ2-7; D is possibly TRBD1 (6 bases). V was shortened by 8 bases and J by 5 bases, with 16 bases between the two germline ends. CDR1 and CDR2 (germline): MNHEY, SVGEGT. The CDR3 totals 13 residues. The CDR3 region is CASLDTGSDEQYF. CDR3 sequence (DNA): TGTGCCAGCCTAGACACAGGGTCAGACGAGCAGTACTTC.

This chain uses TRBV11-2 with TRBJ2-2; D ambiguous. The germline V gene encodes CDR1 SGHAT and CDR2 FQNNGV. This CDR3 comprises 14 residues. V lost 11 bases and J lost 7, with 20 bases in between. This CDR3 is CAGSPSEWSGELFF. In nucleotides, the CDR3 is TGTGCCGGGTCCCCGTCCGAGTGGAGCGGGGAGCTGTTTTTT.

This sequence joins TRBV9 and TRBJ2-7, with D hard to call. The CDR3 covers 15 residues. Trimming removed 0 bases from V and 0 bases from J, with 10 bases in between. Germline CDR1 is SGDLS and CDR2 is YYNGEE. The CDR3 reads CASSVATGHSYEQYF. The CDR3 region has the DNA TGTGCCAGCAGCGTAGCCACCGGCCACTCCTACGAGCAGTACTTC.

This clonotype was detected many times. The chain uses TRBV2 and TRBJ2-1; 7 bases are shared with TRBD2. V shed 8 bases and J 8 bases; nucleotides not matched to a gene: 12. Germline-derived CDR1 and CDR2 are SNHLY and FYNNEI. CDR3 length equals 14 residues. The CDR3 region is CASPRGTTGYEQFF. In nucleotides, the CDR3 is TGTGCCAGCCCGCGGGGGACTACCGGGTATGAGCAGTTCTTC.

The chain joins TRBV7-9 to TRBJ2-3, with D unresolved. V shed 3 bases and J shed 0 bases, with 7 bases lying between them. Germline V gene lookup returns CDR1 SEHNR and CDR2 FQNEAQ (reference sequence). The CDR3 runs 14 residues. CDR3 bases: TGTGCCAGCAGCTTTTTGACTAGCACAGATACGCAGTATTTT. Amino acid sequence: CASSFLTSTDTQYF.